This T cell receptor (beta chain) stems from a study of cytomegalovirus exposure and HLA in healthy donors. Study as a whole: Across 350 to 500 genotyped donors, roughly 85% landed in the Caucasian-associated ancestry cluster. Study outcomes and limitations: Reported findings show TCR beta sequences accurately forecast HLA-A and HLA-B alleles in most subjects. Earlier findings revealed that most TCR beta V segments proved productive either about 87% or about 30% of the time. The Asian-associated ancestry cluster reportedly had fewer N-insertions than the roughly 670-donor mean in a later analysis.

Comments on this clone: Its antigen is as yet unknown.

The PCR ran on 60 Vbeta and 13 Jbeta primers. Method: immunoSEQ multiplex PCR; TCRdb's copy keeps in-frame clones and lacks some. This sample carries 150,000 or so clones, 75% of them seen once, and the ten largest clones take roughly 6.6%. Source material: PBMCs. The TCR sequence derives from a man in his thirties or forties in good health and CMV-seronegative.

As DNA, the CDR3 is TGTGCCAGCTCACCATCGTTCGTGAACACTGAAGCTTTCTTT. Protein: CASSPSFVNTEAFF. This chain links TRBV18 with TRBJ1-1; the D is unclear. The CDR3 is made up of 14 amino acids. The V and J ends lost 2 bases and 0 bases respectively, with 7 bases between them. Germline loops: CDR1 KGHSH, CDR2 LQKENI.